This record covers a single T cell receptor (beta chain). CDR1 and CDR2 from the germline V gene are LNHNV and YYDKDF (reference sequence). V dropped 5 bases and J dropped 0; count of bases not matched to a gene: 6. This CDR3 has 16 amino acids. TCRdb keeps only in-frame clones here, not all; method: immunoSEQ multiplex PCR. The sample yields fewer than 1.6 million clones, 97% to 99% seen once. This sample stems from a study of shared clonotypes between healthy human individuals. The specimen was naive CD4+ T cells sorted from blood. As for subset: CD45RA+ positively selected. V is TRBV15 and J is TRBJ1-3, with 8 bases aligning to TRBD1. The source is a man aged 25 to 40 in good health. Written as DNA, the CDR3 is TGTGCCACCAGCCCCCCGGGACAGGCCTCTGGAAACACCATATATTTT. Protein: CATSPPGQASGNTIYF.